This is a list of T cell receptor beta chains from one sample in a study of cytomegalovirus exposure and HLA in healthy donors. Profiled with immunoSEQ multiplex PCR; TCRdb holds only in-frame clones, not every one. The data hold some 190,000 clones, with roughly 76% observed a single time. Sequenced sample: PBMCs. These TCRs come from a young woman in good health and CMV-seropositive. CDR3s include the opening cysteine and the closing phenylalanine or tryptophan. A D gene is named only where the DNA matches it firmly. Size values are once, few and many counts, or a class for expanded clones, and some rows have none.

size	D	V	J	DNA	CDR3
NA	TRBD1	TRBV9	TRBJ2-5	TGTGCCAGCAGCGTAGATGGGAGGGTAGGGACAGGGATACTAGAGACCCAGTACTTC	CASSVDGRVGTGILETQYF
few	NA	TRBV6-6	TRBJ2-2	TGTGCCAGCACCTGGACGGGAGTGAACACCGGGGAGCTGTTTTTT	CASTWTGVNTGELFF
NA	NA	TRBV25-1	TRBJ1-1	TGTGCCAGCCTAGGACAGTACACTGAAGCTTTCTTT	CASLGQYTEAFF
NA	NA	TRBV7-2	TRBJ1-5	TGTGCCAGCAGCTTGAACTTACCGAGCAATCAGCCCCAGCATTTT	CASSLNLPSNQPQHF
NA	NA	TRBV28	TRBJ1-2	TGTGCCAGCAGGCCCGGCGGGTGGGAAGGCTACACCTTC	CASRPGGWEGYTF
NA	NA	TRBV7-9	TRBJ2-7	TGTGCCAGCAGCTTGACCAGGGGTGCCTACGAGCAGTACTTC	CASSLTRGAYEQYF
NA	TRBD1	TRBV4-3	TRBJ2-7	TGCGCCAGCAGCCAACGTTCGACAGGGAACTACGAGCAGTACTTC	CASSQRSTGNYEQYF
NA	TRBD1	TRBV30	TRBJ1-2	TGTGCCTGGGCGACAGGGCGTCAACTCTACACCTTC	CAWATGRQLYTF
once	TRBD1	TRBV28	TRBJ1-6	TGTGCCAGCAAGAGACAGGGGGCGCCTTATAATTCACCCCTCCACTTT	CASKRQGAPYNSPLHF
NA	TRBD1	TRBV27	TRBJ2-5	TGTGCCACTCAGGGGGTGGGGGAGACCCAGTACTTC	CATQGVGETQYF
NA	TRBD2	TRBV4-2	TRBJ2-1	TGTGCCAGCAGCCAAGAGAAGCGGGGGGACTACAATGAGCAGTTCTTC	CASSQEKRGDYNEQFF
NA	TRBD1	TRBV29-1	TRBJ2-2	TGCAGCGTTGACAGGGGGCATACCGGGGAGCTGTTTTTT	CSVDRGHTGELFF
NA	NA	TRBV7-2	TRBJ1-2	TGTGCCAGCAGCTTAGCGACGGGAAAACCCAACTATGGCTACACCTTC	CASSLATGKPNYGYTF
NA	NA	TRBV7-9	TRBJ2-2	TGTGCCAGCGCCCCCGGCTGGGGGGGCTCCGGGGAGCTGTTTTTT	CASAPGWGGSGELFF